Given below is one TCR beta chain in context. Its target is not known. No DNA is given; TCRdb re-called the 5' RACE reads and lists each CDR3 protein once. The sample yields some 450,000 distinct CDR3 sequences, of which the top ten take up more than 7%. This specimen belongs to a study of T cells expressing NK-cell markers. At the level of the study: Eight donors were sequenced, seven testing HCMV-seropositive and one testing seronegative. Regarding the study as a whole: The share of CD8+ T cells held by dominant NKG2C+ clonotypes was 1.0-7.0% in several donors. For a few donors, these clonotypes were likewise the leading ones in the CD3+CD56-NKG2C+ fraction.

There are 15 residues in the CDR3. Germline values: CDR1 DFQATT, CDR2 SNEGSKA (reference sequence). J is TRBJ2-7 and V is TRBV20-1; no DNA is available, so the TRBD2 call from TCRdb remains unchecked. This TCR derives from a woman aged 18 to 69 in good health. Sample: blood T cells: a sorted CD56 or NKG2C T cell subset, CD4+ or CD8+ T cells, or bulk PBMC T cells (not recorded which). CDR3 in amino acids: CSARDRLAGIYEQYF.